The text below deals with one T cell receptor (beta chain). This clonotype was recorded once. There is no known antigen for this receptor. Base qualities are not at hand, and no much larger clone is one base apart. One read alone lends weak support. These data originate in a study of CD8+CD57+ T cells in acquired aplastic anemia (dated by TCRdb to about 2018). The study in broad terms: DNA extracted from sorted CD4+ and CD8+ cells had a mean of approximately 3.4 ug, with a range of roughly 0.2 to 30 ug. For healthy donor samples, the average read count was about 10 million for CD4+ cells and roughly 11 million for CD8+ cells.

In this study, sorted CD4+ and CD8+ T cells from the blood of healthy subjects and of severe aplastic anemia patients had their TCR repertoires deep-sequenced. Ficoll-Paque density gradient centrifugation was used to isolate peripheral blood mononuclear cells. Before DNA was extracted, CD4+ and CD8+ T cells were sorted using either FACS or magnetic beads. Per the germline V gene, SNHLY is the CDR1 and FYNNEI is the CDR2. The germline V end is reduced by 10 bases and the J end by 5 bases; junction bases left unmatched: 10. Spanning cysteine to phenylalanine, the CDR3 consists of 14 amino acids. CDR3 DNA is the only sequence kept; it has 42 bases, read in frame from the first base. Here is what the overall study found, with its caveats: Some 30 CD8+ CDR3 sequences were found to be shared between patients and controls, but these sequences appeared to be highly expressed in patients and within the immunodominant clones of the patients. Patients and healthy controls showed no significant difference in CD8+ Simpson's diversity (P=0.060).

TCR beta VDJ combination and CDR3 sequence profiling used genomic DNA as the template. An Illumina HiSeq 2000 was the platform used for TCR repertoire sequencing. In the source study's methods: Repertoires were assessed using TRBV/TRBJ rearrangement plots, CDR3 size and DJ length profiles, and Simpson's diversity index. Whichever DNA sequence was most abundant in the deep sequencing data was defined as the immunodominant clone. CDR3 amino acid sequences were screened for sharing across subjects and were compared with published repertoires and the VDJdb database. Using fastp trimming at Q25 and MiXCR clonotype assembly, TCRdb reanalyzed the public sequencing data and kept in-frame beta chains. Here each entry gathers all rows of one CDR3 protein and keeps the most common genes and DNA. V and J calls and clone size were set by TCRdb, not the authors. In all, the sample holds 100,000 to 150,000 distinct CDR3 sequences, and 48% of those were seen once. Under 3% of the sample lies in the top ten.

Specimen: sorted CD4+, CD8+, or CD8+CD57+ T cells (not recorded which) from PBMCs. The sequence was collected from a human donor in good health, serving as a control. The chain is encoded by TRBV2 joined to TRBJ1-1; 10 bases in the junction line up with TRBD1. In nucleotide form, the sequence is TGTGCCATCAGAAAGGGACAGGGGAGGACTGAAGCTTTCTTT. Its protein product is CAIRKGQGRTEAFF.